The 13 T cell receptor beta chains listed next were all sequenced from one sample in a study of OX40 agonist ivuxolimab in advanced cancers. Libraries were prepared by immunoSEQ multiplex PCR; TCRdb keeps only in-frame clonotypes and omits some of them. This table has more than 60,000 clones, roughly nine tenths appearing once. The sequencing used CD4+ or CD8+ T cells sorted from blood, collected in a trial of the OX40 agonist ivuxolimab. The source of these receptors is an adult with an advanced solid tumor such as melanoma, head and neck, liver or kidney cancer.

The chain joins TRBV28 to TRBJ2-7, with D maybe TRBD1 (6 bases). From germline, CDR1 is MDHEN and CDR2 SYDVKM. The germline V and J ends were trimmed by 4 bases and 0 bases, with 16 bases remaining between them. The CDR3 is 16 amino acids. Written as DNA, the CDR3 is TGTGCCAGCAGTTCCCTGACAGGCGCTAGCTCCTACGAGCAGTACTTC. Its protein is CASSSLTGASSYEQYF.

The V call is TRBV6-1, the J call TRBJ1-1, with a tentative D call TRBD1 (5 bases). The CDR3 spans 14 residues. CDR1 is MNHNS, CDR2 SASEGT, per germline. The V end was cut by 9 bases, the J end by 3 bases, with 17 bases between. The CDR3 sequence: CASGPGTRYTEAFF. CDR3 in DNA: TGTGCCAGTGGGCCCGGGACCCGGTACACTGAAGCTTTCTTT.

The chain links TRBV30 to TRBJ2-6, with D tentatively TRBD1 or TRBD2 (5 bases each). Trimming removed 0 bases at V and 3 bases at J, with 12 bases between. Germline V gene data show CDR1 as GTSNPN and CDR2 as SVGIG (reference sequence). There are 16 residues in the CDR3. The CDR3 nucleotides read TGTGCCTGGAGTGTACGACCGAGGGGTGGGGCCAACGTCCTGACTTTC. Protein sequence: CAWSVRPRGGANVLTF. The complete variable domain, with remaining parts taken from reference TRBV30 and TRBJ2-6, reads SQTIHQWPATLVQPVGSPLSLECTVEGTSNPNLYWYRQAAGRGLQLLFYSVGIGQISSEVPQNLSASRPQDRQFILSSKKLLLSDSGFYLCAWSVRPRGGANVLTFGAGSRLTVL.

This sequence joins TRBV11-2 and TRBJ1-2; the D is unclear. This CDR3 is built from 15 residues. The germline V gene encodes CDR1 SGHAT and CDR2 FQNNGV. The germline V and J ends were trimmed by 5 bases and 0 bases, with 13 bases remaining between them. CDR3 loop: CASSPPWLPNYGYTF. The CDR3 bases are TGTGCCAGCAGCCCCCCCTGGCTCCCTAACTATGGCTACACCTTC.

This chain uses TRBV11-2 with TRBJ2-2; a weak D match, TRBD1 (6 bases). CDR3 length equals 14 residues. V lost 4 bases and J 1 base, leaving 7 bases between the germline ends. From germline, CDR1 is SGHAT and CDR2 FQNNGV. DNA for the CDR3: TGTGCCAGCAGCTCCAGGGGGAACACCGGGGAGCTGTTTTTT. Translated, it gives CASSSRGNTGELFF. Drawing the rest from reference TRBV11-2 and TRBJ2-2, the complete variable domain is EAGVAQSPRYKIIEKRQSVAFWCNPISGHATLYWYQQILGQGPKLLIQFQNNGVVDDSQLPKDRFSAERLKGVDSTLKIQPAKLEDSAVYLCASSSRGNTGELFFGEGSRLTVL.

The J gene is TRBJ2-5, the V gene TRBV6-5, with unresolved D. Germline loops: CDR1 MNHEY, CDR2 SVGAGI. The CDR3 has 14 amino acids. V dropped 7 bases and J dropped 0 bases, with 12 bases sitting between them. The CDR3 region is CASKPWLDQETQYF. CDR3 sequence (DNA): TGTGCCAGCAAACCTTGGCTTGACCAAGAGACCCAGTACTTC.

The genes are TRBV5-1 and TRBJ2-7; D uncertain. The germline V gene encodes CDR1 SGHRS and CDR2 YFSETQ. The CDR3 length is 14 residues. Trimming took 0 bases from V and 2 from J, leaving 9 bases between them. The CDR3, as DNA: TGCGCCAGCAGCTTGGTAGGCGGAACCTACGAGCAGTACTTC. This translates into CASSLVGGTYEQYF.

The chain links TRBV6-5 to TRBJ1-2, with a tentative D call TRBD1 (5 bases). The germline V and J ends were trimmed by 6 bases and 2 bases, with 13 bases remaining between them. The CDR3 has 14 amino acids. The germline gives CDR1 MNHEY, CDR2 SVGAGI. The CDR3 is CASRQDRPNYGYTF. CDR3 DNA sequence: TGTGCCAGCAGACAGGACCGCCCGAACTATGGCTACACCTTC.

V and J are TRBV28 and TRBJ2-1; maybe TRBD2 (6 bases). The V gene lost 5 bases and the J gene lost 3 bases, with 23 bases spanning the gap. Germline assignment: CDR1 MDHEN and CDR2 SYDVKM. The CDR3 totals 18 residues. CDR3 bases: TGTGCCAGCAGTATACTTACGGCCGGGACTCCAAACTACAATGAGCAGTTCTTC. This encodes CASSILTAGTPNYNEQFF.

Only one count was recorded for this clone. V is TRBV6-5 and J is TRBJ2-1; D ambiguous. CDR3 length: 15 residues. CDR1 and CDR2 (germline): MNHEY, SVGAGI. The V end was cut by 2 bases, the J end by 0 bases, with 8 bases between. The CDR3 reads CASSYLRVSYNEQFF. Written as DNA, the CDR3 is TGTGCCAGCAGTTACCTGAGAGTCTCCTACAATGAGCAGTTCTTC.

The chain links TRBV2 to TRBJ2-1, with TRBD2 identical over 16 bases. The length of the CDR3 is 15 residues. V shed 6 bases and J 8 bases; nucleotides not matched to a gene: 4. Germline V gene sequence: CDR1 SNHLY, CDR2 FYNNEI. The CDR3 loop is CASRKGLAGGDEQFF. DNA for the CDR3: TGTGCCAGCAGGAAGGGACTAGCGGGAGGGGATGAGCAGTTCTTC. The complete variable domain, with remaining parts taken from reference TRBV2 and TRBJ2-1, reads EPEVTQTPSHQVTQMGQEVILRCVPISNHLYFYWYRQILGQKVEFLVSFYNNEISEKSEIFDDQFSVERPDGSNFTLKIRSTKLEDSAMYFCASRKGLAGGDEQFFGPGTRLTVL.

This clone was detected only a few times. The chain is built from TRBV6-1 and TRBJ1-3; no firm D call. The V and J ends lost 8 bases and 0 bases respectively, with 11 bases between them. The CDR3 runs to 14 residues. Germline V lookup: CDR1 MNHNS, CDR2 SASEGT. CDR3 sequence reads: CASGPVSSGNTIYF. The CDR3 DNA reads TGTGCCAGCGGCCCGGTGAGCTCTGGAAACACCATATATTTT.

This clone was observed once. DNA for the CDR3: TGCGCCAGCAGCCAACAGACTAGCGTAAACACCGGGGAGCTGTTTTTT. It is translated as CASSQQTSVNTGELFF. The chain links TRBV4-3 to TRBJ2-2, with TRBD2 identical over 8 bases. The trim removed 2 bases at V and 2 bases at J, leaving 4 bases unmatched. Germline V gene sequence: CDR1 LGHNA, CDR2 YSLEER. This CDR3 has 16 residues.